The sequence of this TCR beta chain was determined in a study of coeliac disease. Study at large: The study queried TRBV7-2 bias without high-resolution HLA data.

The CDR3 length is 13 residues. Germline V gives CDR1 MNHNS, CDR2 SASEGT. The germline V and J ends were trimmed by 1 base and 3 bases, with 6 bases remaining between them. As concerns this clone: Antigen specificity is unknown.

Study results and caveats: Active celiac intraepithelial and lamina propria samples had lower TRB and TRG clonality than control samples. Of coeliac lamina propria samples, about 55% of the 18 held published gliadin-specific TRB sequences, versus 1 of 6 controls. Few TRB amino acid sequences were shared between samples; most were unique.

TCRdb's copy holds only in-frame clones and misses some; the assay was immunoSEQ multiplex PCR. The sample holds a few thousand clones, 55% to 80% seen once. The source is a man aged 18-30 years with celiac disease on a gluten-free diet. Sequenced material: lymphocytes from the gut lamina propria. This chain connects TRBV6-1 to TRBJ1-1; no reliable D call. The CDR3 nucleotides read TGTGCCAGCAGTGAAGACCGAGACACTGAAGCTTTCTTT. Translated: CASSEDRDTEAFF.